This TCR beta chain was captured by sequencing in a study of T cells in Graves' hyperthyroidism and ophthalmopathy. For the study at large: Sampling of peripheral blood happened at initial diagnosis, prior to any treatment. Study findings and constraints: Most clonotypes expanded in the thyroid (above 0.001) were also present in blood. Ophthalmopathy was distinguished from stable hyperthyroidism by 13 V-J signatures.

PBMCs were sourced from more than 9 ml fresh peripheral blood. This clonotype was observed many times. Its target is not known. The CDR3 spans 15 residues. V gave up 4 bases and J gave up 8 bases, with 20 bases separating them. RNA transcripts yielded amplified TCR beta CDR3 regions. An initial round of RT-PCR targeting the TCR CDR3 relied on the HTBI primer set. TCRdb reprocessed the multiplex PCR reads via MiXCR and lists one record per CDR3 protein. The profile shows 250,000 to 300,000 distinct CDR3 sequences, roughly 15% of them singletons. The chain joins TRBV12-3 or TRBV12-4 to TRBJ1-2, with D possibly TRBD1 on 5 matching bases. The sample taken for sequencing was blood. The receptor was isolated from a woman aged 40 to 50 with Graves' hyperthyroidism. The CDR3 loop reads CASSSYGDRESGYTF. CDR3 bases: TGTGCCAGCAGTTCATACGGGGACCGGGAATCGGGCTACACCTTC.